Following are 7 T cell receptor beta chains from one sample sequenced in a study of blood T cell repertoires in COVID-19. Clones were sequenced by immunoSEQ multiplex PCR, and TCRdb holds only the in-frame ones, with some missing. The sample records some 170,000 clones, more than 85% being singletons. The sequenced sample was peripheral blood. These receptors were obtained from a woman between 55 and 75 years old with COVID-19, enrolled during active disease.

The chain employs TRBV2 and TRBJ2-1; 7 positions match TRBD2. CDR1 and CDR2 (germline): SNHLY, FYNNEI. The CDR3 covers 13 residues. The V segment lost 7 bases and the J segment 7 bases; nucleotides outside the gene matches: 7. The CDR3, as DNA: TGTGCCAGCACGGGCGGGGGTTGGAATGAGCAGTTCTTC. It encodes CASTGGGWNEQFF. Full variable domain (rest looked up from reference TRBV2 and TRBJ2-1): EPEVTQTPSHQVTQMGQEVILRCVPISNHLYFYWYRQILGQKVEFLVSFYNNEISEKSEIFDDQFSVERPDGSNFTLKIRSTKLEDSAMYFCASTGGGWNEQFFGPGTRLTVL.

The V and J genes are TRBV10-3 and TRBJ2-7; the D is unclear. The CDR3 has 12 amino acids. V gave up 5 bases and J gave up 3 bases, with 8 bases separating them. Germline assignment: CDR1 ENHRY and CDR2 SYGVKD. The CDR3 reads CAISPSYYEQYF. CDR3 nucleotide sequence: TGTGCCATCAGTCCGTCGTACTACGAGCAGTACTTC.

The rearrangement joins TRBV18 to TRBJ2-1; TRBD1 agrees at 12 bases. V lost 8 bases, J lost 9 bases, and 8 bases stayed unmatched. The CDR3 spans 14 residues. Per the germline V gene, CDR1 is KGHSH and CDR2 is LQKENI. The CDR3 bases are TGTGCCAGCCGAGGGGACAGGGGGCAAGGTGAGCAGTTCTTC. It translates to CASRGDRGQGEQFF.

This clone was observed a single time. This chain uses TRBV3-1 (or the pseudogene TRBV3-2) with TRBJ1-6; D may be TRBD1 (5 bases). This CDR3 contains 16 residues. Germline CDR1 and CDR2: LGHDT and YNNKEL (reference sequence). Trimming shortened V by 0 bases and J by 3 bases, and 9 bases separated the two germline ends. The CDR3 DNA follows: TGTGCCAGCAGCCAAGATTATACAGGCTATAATTCACCCCTCCACTTT. Its protein is CASSQDYTGYNSPLHF.

The chain is built from TRBV13 and TRBJ1-1; D possibly corresponds to TRBD1 (6 bases). The germline gives CDR1 PRHDT, CDR2 FYEKMQ (reference sequence). CDR3 size: 14 residues. V was trimmed by 5 bases and J by 7 bases, leaving 17 bases between them. As DNA, the CDR3 is TGTGCCAGCAGCAACGGACAGTCTTCTTATGAAGCTTTCTTT. Translating gives CASSNGQSSYEAFF.

The genes are TRBV5-8 and TRBJ2-6, with TRBD1 matching over 7 bases. J was trimmed by 4 bases and V by 3 bases; bases with no gene match: 4. The CDR3 is made up of 15 amino acids. Germline CDR1 is SGHTS and CDR2 is YDEGEE. CDR3 sequence reads: CASSSGQAGANVLTF. The CDR3 DNA is TGTGCCAGCAGCTCTGGACAGGCCGGGGCCAACGTCCTGACTTTC. Using reference TRBV5-8 and TRBJ2-6 for the parts outside the CDR3, the full variable domain is EAGVTQSPTHLIKTRGQQATLRCSPISGHTSVYWYQQALGLGLQFLLWYDEGEERNRGNFPPRFSGRQFPNYSSELNVNALELEDSALYLCASSSGQAGANVLTFGAGSRLTVL.

The rearrangement uses TRBV29-1 and TRBJ1-1; possibly TRBD1 for D (6 bases). The germline V gene has CDR1 SQVTM and CDR2 ANQGSEA. The CDR3 extends over 14 amino acids. V lost 2 bases, J lost 5 bases, and 15 bases lay in between. CDR3 sequence: CSVETTGSRTEAFF. In DNA, the CDR3 is TGCAGCGTTGAAACAACAGGGTCCAGGACTGAAGCTTTCTTT.